This T cell receptor (beta chain) originates from a study of blood T cell repertoires in COVID-19. Overall study context: Both acute and convalescent COVID-19 samples were obtained from the United States, Italy and Spain. PBMCs, B-cell-depleted T cells, or T cells provided the cDNA or gDNA that made up the material.

Germline V gene lookup returns CDR1 LGHNA and CDR2 YNFKEQ. V was shortened by 1 base and J by 7 bases, with 20 bases between the two germline ends. The CDR3 loop spans 17 amino acids. Authors' processing steps: Amplified reference gene primers provided the basis for estimating nucleated cell counts. Produced via immunoSEQ multiplex PCR; TCRdb's table is partial and in-frame only. V, J and clone size are those of that table, while D and trimming were read from the DNA. This repertoire shows approximately 91,000 clones, approximately 90% found once; its top ten account for around 4.5%. The sequenced sample consisted of peripheral blood. This chain connects TRBV4-2 to TRBJ2-1; tentatively, D is TRBD1 (9 bases). This sequence was found in a man aged 70 or older with acute or convalescent COVID-19. The CDR3 nucleotides are TGTGCCAGCAGCCAAGCGGGGGGGACAGGGACGGAAAATGAGCAGTTCTTC. Translated, it gives CASSQAGGTGTENEQFF.